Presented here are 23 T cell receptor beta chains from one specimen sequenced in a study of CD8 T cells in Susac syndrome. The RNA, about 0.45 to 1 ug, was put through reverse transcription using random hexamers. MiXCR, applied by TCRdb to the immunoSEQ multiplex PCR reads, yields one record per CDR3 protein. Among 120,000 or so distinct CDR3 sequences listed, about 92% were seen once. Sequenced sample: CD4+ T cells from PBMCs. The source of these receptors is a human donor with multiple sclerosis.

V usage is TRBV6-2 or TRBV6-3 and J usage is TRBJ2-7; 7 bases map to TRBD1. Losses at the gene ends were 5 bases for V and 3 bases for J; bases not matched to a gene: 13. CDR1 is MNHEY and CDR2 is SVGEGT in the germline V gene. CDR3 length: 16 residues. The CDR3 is CASSAGDRRPVYEQYF. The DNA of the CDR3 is TGTGCCAGCAGTGCCGGGGACAGAAGACCGGTCTACGAGCAGTACTTC.

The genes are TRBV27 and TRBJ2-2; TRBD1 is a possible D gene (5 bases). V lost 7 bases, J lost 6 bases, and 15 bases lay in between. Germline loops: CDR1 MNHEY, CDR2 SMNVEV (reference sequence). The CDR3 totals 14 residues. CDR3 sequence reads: CASMGRVGPGELFF. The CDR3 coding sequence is TGTGCCAGCATGGGCAGGGTGGGTCCCGGGGAGCTGTTTTTT.

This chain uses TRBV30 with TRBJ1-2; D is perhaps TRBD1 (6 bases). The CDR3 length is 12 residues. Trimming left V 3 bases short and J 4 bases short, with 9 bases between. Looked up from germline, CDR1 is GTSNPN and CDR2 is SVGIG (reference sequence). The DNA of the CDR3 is TGTGCCTGGAGCGGGGGCGGCTATGGCTACACCTTC. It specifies CAWSGGGYGYTF.

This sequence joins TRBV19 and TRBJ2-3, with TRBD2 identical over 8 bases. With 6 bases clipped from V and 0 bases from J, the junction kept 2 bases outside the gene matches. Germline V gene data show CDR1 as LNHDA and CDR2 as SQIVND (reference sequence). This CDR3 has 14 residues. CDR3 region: CASSGGESTDTQYF. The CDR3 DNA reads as TGTGCCAGTAGCGGGGGGGAAAGCACAGATACGCAGTATTTT.

CDR3 nucleotides: TGTGCCAGCAGTGGTTTCAGGGGCAACACCGGGGAGCTGTTTTTT. Its translation is CASSGFRGNTGELFF. The rearrangement joins TRBV2 to TRBJ2-2; perhaps TRBD1 as D (6 bases). The CDR3 is 15 amino acids. V was trimmed by 4 bases and J by 2 bases, leaving 11 bases between them. Looked up from germline, CDR1 is SNHLY and CDR2 is FYNNEI.

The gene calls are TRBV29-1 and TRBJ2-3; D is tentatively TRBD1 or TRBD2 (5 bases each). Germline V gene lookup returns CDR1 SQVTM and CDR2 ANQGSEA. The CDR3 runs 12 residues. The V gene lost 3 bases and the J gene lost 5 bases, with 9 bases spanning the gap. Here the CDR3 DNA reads TGCAGCGTTGATACAGGAGGAGATACGCAGTATTTT. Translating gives CSVDTGGDTQYF.

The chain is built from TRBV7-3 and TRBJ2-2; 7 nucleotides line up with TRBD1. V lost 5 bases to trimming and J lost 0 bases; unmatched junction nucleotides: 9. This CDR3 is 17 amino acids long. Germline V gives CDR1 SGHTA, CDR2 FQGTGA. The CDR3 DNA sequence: TGTGCCAGCAGCCAGGAGCCTGGACAGGCGAACACCGGGGAGCTGTTTTTT. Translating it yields CASSQEPGQANTGELFF.

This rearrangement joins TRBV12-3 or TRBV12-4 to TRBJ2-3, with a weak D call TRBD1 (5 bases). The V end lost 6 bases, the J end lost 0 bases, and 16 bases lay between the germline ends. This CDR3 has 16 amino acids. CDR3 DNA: TGTGCCAGCAGAAAATCGGGCAGGGCTAGCACAGATACGCAGTATTTT. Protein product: CASRKSGRASTDTQYF.

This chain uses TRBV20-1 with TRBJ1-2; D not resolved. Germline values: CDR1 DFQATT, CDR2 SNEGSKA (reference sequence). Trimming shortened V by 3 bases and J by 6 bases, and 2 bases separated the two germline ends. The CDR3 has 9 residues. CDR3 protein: CSARDGYTF. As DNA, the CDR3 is TGCAGTGCTAGGGATGGCTACACCTTC.

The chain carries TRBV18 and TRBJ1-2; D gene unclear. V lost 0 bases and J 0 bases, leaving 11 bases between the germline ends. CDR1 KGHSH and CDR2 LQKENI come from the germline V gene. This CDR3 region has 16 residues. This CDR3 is CASSPPQQYSNYGYTF. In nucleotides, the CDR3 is TGTGCCAGCTCACCACCGCAGCAGTATTCTAACTATGGCTACACCTTC.

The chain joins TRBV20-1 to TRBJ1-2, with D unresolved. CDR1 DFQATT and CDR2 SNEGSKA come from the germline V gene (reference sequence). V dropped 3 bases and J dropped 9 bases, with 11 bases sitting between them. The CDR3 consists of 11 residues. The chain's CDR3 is CSASSGSRYTF. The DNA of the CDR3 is TGCAGTGCTAGTTCCGGGAGCCGCTACACCTTC.

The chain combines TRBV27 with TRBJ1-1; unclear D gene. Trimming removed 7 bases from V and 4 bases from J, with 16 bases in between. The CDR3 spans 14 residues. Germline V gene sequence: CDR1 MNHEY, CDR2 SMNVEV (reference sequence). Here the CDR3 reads CASIAQDGGTEAFF. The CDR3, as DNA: TGTGCCAGCATTGCTCAGGACGGCGGCACTGAAGCTTTCTTT.

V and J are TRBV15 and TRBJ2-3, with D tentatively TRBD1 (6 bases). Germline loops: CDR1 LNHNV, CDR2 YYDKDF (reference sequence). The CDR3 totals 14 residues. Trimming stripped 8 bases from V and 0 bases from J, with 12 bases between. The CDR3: CATVDRSSTDTQYF. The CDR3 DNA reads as TGTGCCACCGTCGACAGGAGTAGCACAGATACGCAGTATTTT. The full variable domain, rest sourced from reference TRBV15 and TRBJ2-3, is DAMVIQNPRYQVTQFGKPVTLSCSQTLNHNVMYWYQQKSSQAPKLLFHYYDKDFNNEADTPDNFQSRRPNTSFCFLDIRSPGLGDTAMYLCATVDRSSTDTQYFGPGTRLTVL.

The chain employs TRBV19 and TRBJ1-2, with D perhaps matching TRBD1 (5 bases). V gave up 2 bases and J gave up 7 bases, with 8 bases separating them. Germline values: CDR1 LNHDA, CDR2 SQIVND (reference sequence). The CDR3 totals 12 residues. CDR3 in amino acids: CASSIRQGGYTF. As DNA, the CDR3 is TGTGCCAGTAGTATACGGCAGGGTGGCTACACCTTC.

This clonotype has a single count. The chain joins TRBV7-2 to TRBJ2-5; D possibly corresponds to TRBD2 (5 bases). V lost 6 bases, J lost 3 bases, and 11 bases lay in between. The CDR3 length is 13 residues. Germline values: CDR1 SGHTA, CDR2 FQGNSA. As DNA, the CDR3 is TGTGCCAGCAGTCGGGCGGAGGAAGAGACCCAGTACTTC. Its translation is CASSRAEEETQYF. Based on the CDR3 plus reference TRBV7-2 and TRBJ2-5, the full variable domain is GAGVSQSPSNKVTEKGKDVELRCDPISGHTALYWYRQSLGQGLEFLIYFQGNSAPDKSGLPSDRFSAERTGGSVSTLTIQRTQQEDSAVYLCASSRAEEETQYFGPGTRLLVL.

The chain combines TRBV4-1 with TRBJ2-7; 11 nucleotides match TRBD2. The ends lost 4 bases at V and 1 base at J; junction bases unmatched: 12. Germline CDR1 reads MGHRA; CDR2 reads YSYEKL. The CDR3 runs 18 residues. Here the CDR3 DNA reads TGCGCCAGCAGCCTAAGTTCCCTAGCGGGGGGAAGGTCCTACGAGCAGTACTTC. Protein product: CASSLSSLAGGRSYEQYF.

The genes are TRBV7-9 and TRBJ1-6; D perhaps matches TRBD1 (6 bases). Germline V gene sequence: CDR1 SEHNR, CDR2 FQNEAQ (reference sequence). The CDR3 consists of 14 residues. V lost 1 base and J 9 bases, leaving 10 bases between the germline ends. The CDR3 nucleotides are TGTGCCAGCAGCTTAGAACAGGGCGGTTCACCCCTCCACTTT. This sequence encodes CASSLEQGGSPLHF.

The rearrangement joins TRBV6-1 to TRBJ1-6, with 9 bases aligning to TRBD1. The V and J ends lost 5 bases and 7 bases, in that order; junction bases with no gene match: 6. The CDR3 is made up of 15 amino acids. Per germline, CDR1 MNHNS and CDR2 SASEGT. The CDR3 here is CASSPGTGRNSPLHF. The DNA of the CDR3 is TGTGCCAGCAGTCCCGGGACAGGGAGAAATTCACCCCTCCACTTT.

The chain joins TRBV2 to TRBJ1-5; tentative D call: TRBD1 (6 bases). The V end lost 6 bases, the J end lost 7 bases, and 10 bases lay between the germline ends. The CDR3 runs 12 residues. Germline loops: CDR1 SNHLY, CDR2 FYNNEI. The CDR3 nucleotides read TGTGCCAGCAGACAGGGAAGACAGCCCCAGCATTTT. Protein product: CASRQGRQPQHF.

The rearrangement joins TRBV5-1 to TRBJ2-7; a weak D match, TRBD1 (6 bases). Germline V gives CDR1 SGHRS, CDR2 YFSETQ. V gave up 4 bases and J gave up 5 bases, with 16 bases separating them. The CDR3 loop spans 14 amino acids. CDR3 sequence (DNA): TGCGCCAGCAGCAGCAGGGGACGGGGCCACGAGCAGTACTTC. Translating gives CASSSRGRGHEQYF.

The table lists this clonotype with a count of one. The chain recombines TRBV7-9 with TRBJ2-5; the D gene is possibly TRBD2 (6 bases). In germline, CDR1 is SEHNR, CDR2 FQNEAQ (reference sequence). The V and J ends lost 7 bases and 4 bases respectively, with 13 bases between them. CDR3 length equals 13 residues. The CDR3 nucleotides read TGTGCCAGCACCCGGGGGAACGCAGAGACCCAGTACTTC. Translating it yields CASTRGNAETQYF.

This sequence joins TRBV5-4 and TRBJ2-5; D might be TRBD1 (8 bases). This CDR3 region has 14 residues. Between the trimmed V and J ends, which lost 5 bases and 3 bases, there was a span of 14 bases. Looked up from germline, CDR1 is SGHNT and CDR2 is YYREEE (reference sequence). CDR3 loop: CASSIQGGEETQYF. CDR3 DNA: TGTGCCAGCAGTATACAGGGGGGGGAAGAGACCCAGTACTTC.

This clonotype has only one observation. CDR3 amino acids: CASSELEQGLRAFF. CDR3 bases: TGTGCCAGCAGTGAACTTGAACAGGGGTTGCGAGCTTTCTTT. The rearrangement uses TRBV2 and TRBJ1-1; TRBD1 matches 7 bases. V was pared by 2 bases and J by 10 bases, with 10 bases of the junction left unmatched. The CDR3 has 14 residues. In germline, CDR1 is SNHLY, CDR2 FYNNEI.